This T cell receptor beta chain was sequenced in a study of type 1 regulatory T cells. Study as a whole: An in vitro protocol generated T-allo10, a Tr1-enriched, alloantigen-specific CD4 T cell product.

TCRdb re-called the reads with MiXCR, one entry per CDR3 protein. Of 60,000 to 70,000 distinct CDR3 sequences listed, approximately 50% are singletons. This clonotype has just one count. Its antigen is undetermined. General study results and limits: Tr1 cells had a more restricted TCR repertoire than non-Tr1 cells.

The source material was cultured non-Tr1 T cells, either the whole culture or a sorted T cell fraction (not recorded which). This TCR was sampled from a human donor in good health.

Here the CDR3 DNA reads TGCGCCAGCAGCCAAGAGGGAAGGGGCCGATCCTACGAGCAGTACTTC. Protein sequence: CASSQEGRGRSYEQYF. The chain is built from TRBV4-1 and TRBJ2-7; tentatively, D is TRBD1 (5 bases). V lost 0 bases and J 1 base, leaving 13 bases between the germline ends. The CDR3 length is 16 residues. Germline lookup yields CDR1 MGHRA and CDR2 YSYEKL.